This T cell receptor beta chain was captured in a study of cytomegalovirus exposure and HLA in healthy donors. The germline V gene encodes CDR1 MGHDK and CDR2 SYGVNS. This CDR3 has 14 amino acids. V dropped 3 bases and J dropped 8 bases, with 13 bases sitting between them. PCR amplification relied on 60 Vbeta primers (plus 13 Jbeta primers). Repertoires were generated with immunoSEQ multiplex PCR, while TCRdb's copy carries only in-frame clones and drops some. The sample comprises 140,000 or so clones, roughly a tenth of which are singletons, and roughly 1.9% rests with the top ten. The sequence derives from a male donor in good health and CMV-seronegative. The rearrangement joins TRBV25-1 to TRBJ1-4; D is perhaps TRBD1 (5 bases). The sequenced material came from PBMCs. CDR3 region: CASSEQGGAEKLFF. The CDR3, as DNA: TGTGCCAGCAGTGAGCAGGGAGGGGCCGAAAAACTGTTTTTT.